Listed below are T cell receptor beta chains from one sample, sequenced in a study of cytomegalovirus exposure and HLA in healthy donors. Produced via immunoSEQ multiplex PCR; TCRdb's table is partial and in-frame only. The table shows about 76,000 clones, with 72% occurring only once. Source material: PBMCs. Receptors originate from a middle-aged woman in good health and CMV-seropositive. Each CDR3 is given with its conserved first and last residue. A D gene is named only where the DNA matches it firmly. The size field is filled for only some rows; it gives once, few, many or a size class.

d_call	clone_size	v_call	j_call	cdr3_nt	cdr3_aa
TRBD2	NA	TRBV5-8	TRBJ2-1	TGTGCCAGCAGCCTCGGACTAGCGGGGGACAATGAGCAGTTCTTC	CASSLGLAGDNEQFF
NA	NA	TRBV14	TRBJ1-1	TGTGCCAGCAGCCAAGATACCCGAGGAGCTTTCTTT	CASSQDTRGAFF
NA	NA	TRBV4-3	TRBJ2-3	TGCGCCAGCAGCCCCGACTACGCTAGCACAGATACGCAGTATTTT	CASSPDYASTDTQYF
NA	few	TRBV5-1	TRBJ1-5	TGCGCCAGCAGCATTGGACAGAATCAGCCCCAGCATTTT	CASSIGQNQPQHF
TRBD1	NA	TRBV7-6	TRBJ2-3	TGTGCCAGCAGCCTCGCAGGGGGCGAAGCTAGCACAGATACGCAGTATTTT	CASSLAGGEASTDTQYF
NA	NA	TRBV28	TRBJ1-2	TGTGCCAGCGGAGGCGTAGCTAACTATGGCTACACCTTC	CASGGVANYGYTF
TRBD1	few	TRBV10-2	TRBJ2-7	TGCGCCAGCAGACCGGGGGACAGGGACAACGAGCAGTACTTC	CASRPGDRDNEQYF
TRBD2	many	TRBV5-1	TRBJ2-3	TGCGCCAGCAGCTTGAGAGGGACTAGCGGGGAGCGCACAGATACGCAGTATTTT	CASSLRGTSGERTDTQYF
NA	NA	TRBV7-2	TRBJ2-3	TGTGCCAGCAGCAGGAGCGAGGGAGATACGCAGTATTTT	CASSRSEGDTQYF
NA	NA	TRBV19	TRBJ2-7	TGTGCCAGTAGTATTGCAGGGGAAGATTACGAGCAGTACTTC	CASSIAGEDYEQYF
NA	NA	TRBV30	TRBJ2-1	TGTGCCGGTACCGGGGACAATTACAATGAGCAGTTCTTC	CAGTGDNYNEQFF
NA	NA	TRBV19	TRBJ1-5	TGTGCCAGTAGTATAGGGGGGACACACGAGGGCAATCAGCCCCAGCATTTT	CASSIGGTHEGNQPQHF
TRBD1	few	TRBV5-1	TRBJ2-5	TGCGCCAGCAGCCAGGGGGAAGGAGTTCAAGAGACCCAGTACTTC	CASSQGEGVQETQYF
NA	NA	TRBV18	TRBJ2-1	TGTGCCAGCTCACCTGGTAAAGGGGCCTCGAGTAGCCATGAGCAGTTCTTC	CASSPGKGASSSHEQFF
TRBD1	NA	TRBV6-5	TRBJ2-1	TGTGCCAGCAGTTACATGGGACAGGAGAACAATGAGCAGTTCTTC	CASSYMGQENNEQFF
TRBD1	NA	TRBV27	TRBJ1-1	TGTGCCAGCAGTGGAGGGACAGGGAACACTGAAGCTTTCTTT	CASSGGTGNTEAFF
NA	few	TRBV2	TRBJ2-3	TGTGCCAGCATGGACTCTACTAGCACAGATACGCAGTATTTT	CASMDSTSTDTQYF
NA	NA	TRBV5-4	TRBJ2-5	TGTGCCTCACGGTCTGATCGGTTGGAGACCCAGTACTTC	CASRSDRLETQYF
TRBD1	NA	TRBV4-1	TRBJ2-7	TGCGCCAGCAGCCAAGAACTGCGTAGTAACAGGGGGCTGGACGAGCAGTACTTC	CASSQELRSNRGLDEQYF
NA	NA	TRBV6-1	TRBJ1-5	TGTGCCAGCAGTGACAAAGGGGTCAATCAGCCCCAGCATTTT	CASSDKGVNQPQHF
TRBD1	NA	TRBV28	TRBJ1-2	TGTGCCAGCAGTATCGGACAGGACACCTTTGTTGAAGGCTACACCTTC	CASSIGQDTFVEGYTF
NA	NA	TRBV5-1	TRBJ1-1	TGCGCCAGCAGCTTGGCCGGGGAAAACACTGAAGCTTTCTTT	CASSLAGENTEAFF
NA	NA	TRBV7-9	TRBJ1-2	TGTGCCAGCAGCTTAGTCGGCAGGGGTGACTATGGCTACACCTTC	CASSLVGRGDYGYTF
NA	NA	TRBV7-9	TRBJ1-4	TGTGCCAGCAGCTTACAGGGTTTTAATGAAAAACTGTTTTTT	CASSLQGFNEKLFF
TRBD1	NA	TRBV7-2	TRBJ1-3	TGTGCCAGCAGCTCCAGCACAGGGGGTGGAAACACCATATATTTT	CASSSSTGGGNTIYF
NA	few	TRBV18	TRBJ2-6	TGTGCCAGCTCACCACCGAACTTGTCTGGGGCCAACGTCCTGACTTTC	CASSPPNLSGANVLTF
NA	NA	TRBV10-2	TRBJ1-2	TGCGCCAGCAGTGAGTCGTGGTCGGGTGGCTACACCTTC	CASSESWSGGYTF
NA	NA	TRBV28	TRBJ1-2	TGTGCCAGCAGTTTATTGCAGGGAAGTCCTAACTATGGCTACACCTTC	CASSLLQGSPNYGYTF
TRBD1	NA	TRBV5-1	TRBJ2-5	TGCGCCAGCAGCGTGCAGGGGGCGGATCGAGAGCAGTACTTC	CASSVQGADREQYF
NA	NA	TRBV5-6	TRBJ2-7	TGTGCCAGCAGCCCGCGAGGACTCAGCTCCTACGAGCAGTACTTC	CASSPRGLSSYEQYF
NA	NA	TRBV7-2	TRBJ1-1	TGTGCCAGCAGCCCGGGACACCTGAACACTGAAGCTTTCTTT	CASSPGHLNTEAFF
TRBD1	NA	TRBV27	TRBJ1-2	TGTGCCAGCTCCCCCGGGACAGGGAGGAATGGCTACACCTTC	CASSPGTGRNGYTF
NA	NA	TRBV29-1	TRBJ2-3	TGCAGCTTCAACAGGGGCACAGATACGCAGTATTTT	CSFNRGTDTQYF
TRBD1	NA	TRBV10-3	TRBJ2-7	TGTGCCATCAGAGGGAGGGGGGACAGGGAATACGAGCAGTACTTC	CAIRGRGDREYEQYF
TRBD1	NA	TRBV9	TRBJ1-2	TGTGCCAGCAGCGTAGCAGGGGGCAATGGCTACACCTTC	CASSVAGGNGYTF
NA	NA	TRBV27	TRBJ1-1	TGTGCCAGCAGTCCAAGGCCGGGGTTTGGCACTGAAGCTTTCTTT	CASSPRPGFGTEAFF
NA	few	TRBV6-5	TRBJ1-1	TGTGCCAGCAGTTACTCGATTCAGATGAACACTGAAGCTTTCTTT	CASSYSIQMNTEAFF
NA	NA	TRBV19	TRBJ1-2	TGTGCCAGTAGACAGGGAAACTATGGCTACACCTTC	CASRQGNYGYTF
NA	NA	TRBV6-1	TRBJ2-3	TGTGCCAGCAGTGAAAGTCGTCCAGGCACAGATACGCAGTATTTT	CASSESRPGTDTQYF
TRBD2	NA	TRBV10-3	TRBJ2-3	TGTGCCATCAGTGTGGGACTAGCGGGAGGGGAAGATACGCAGTATTTT	CAISVGLAGGEDTQYF
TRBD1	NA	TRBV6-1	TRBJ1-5	TGTGCCAGCAGTACAGGGGGAAATCAGCCCCAGCATTTT	CASSTGGNQPQHF
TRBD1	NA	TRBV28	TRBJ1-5	TGTGCCTCCGGGACAGGGTTAAATCAGCCCCAGCATTTT	CASGTGLNQPQHF
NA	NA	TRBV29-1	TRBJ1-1	TGCAGCGTAGTCACAGGGTCGGGGAACACTGAAGCTTTCTTT	CSVVTGSGNTEAFF
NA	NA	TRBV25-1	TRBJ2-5	TGTGCCAGCAGTGAACTGCAGGGAGGTGAGACCCAGTACTTC	CASSELQGGETQYF